These 22 T cell receptor beta chains share one sample of origin, sequenced in a study of blood T cells in healthy people across ages. Together with a sample-barcoded 5' primer, a J-beta primer mix was included in a second PCR lasting about 6 to 11 cycles. From the 5' RACE reads, TCRdb called clonotypes with MiXCR, one entry per CDR3 protein. Found here are roughly 800,000 distinct CDR3 sequences, approximately 25% of them singletons; the top ten hold 3.7%. This sample was shared with a second study, whose subject was T cells of mothers and their children.

Sequencing input: blood. The receptors were gathered from a boy younger than 18 in good health.

The chain links TRBV7-2 to TRBJ2-2, with D uncertain. Per germline, CDR1 SGHTA and CDR2 FQGNSA. This CDR3 spans 16 amino acids. Trimming removed 2 bases from V and 1 base from J, with 11 bases in between. DNA for the CDR3: TGTGCCAGCAGCTTACTCGGTAGACAGAACACCGGGGAGCTGTTTTTT. Amino acids: CASSLLGRQNTGELFF.

This clonotype was seen a few times. The V call is TRBV3-1, the J call TRBJ2-5, with D possibly TRBD1 on 5 matching bases. The J call is doubtful: the DNA matches TRBJ2-7 better. Germline V lookup: CDR1 LGHDT, CDR2 YNNKEL (reference sequence). The CDR3 sequence is 14 residues long. In DNA form, the CDR3 reads TGTGCCAGCAGCCAAGAGCAGGGTTACTACGAGCAGTACTTC. Amino acids: CASSQEQGYYEQYF.

The chain couples TRBV29-1 to TRBJ1-2, with D maybe TRBD1 (5 bases). The CDR3 totals 12 residues. Per germline, CDR1 SQVTM and CDR2 ANQGSEA. With 5 bases removed from V and 6 bases from J, the gap between germline ends came to 13 bases. The CDR3, as DNA: TGCAGCGTTACCCCGGGGCCCGATGGCTACACCTTC. Translating it yields CSVTPGPDGYTF.

The chain has TRBV7-9 and TRBJ2-1; D remains unclear. The germline V gene has CDR1 SEHNR and CDR2 FQNEAQ (reference sequence). The V gene lost 0 bases and the J gene lost 7 bases, with 10 bases spanning the gap. CDR3 size: 14 residues. The CDR3 loop is CASSLANTKNEQFF. The CDR3 nucleotides read TGTGCCAGCAGCTTAGCGAATACCAAGAATGAGCAGTTCTTC. The full variable domain, completed using reference TRBV7-9 and TRBJ2-1, is DTGVSQNPRHKITKRGQNVTFRCDPISEHNRLYWYRQTLGQGPEFLTYFQNEAQLEKSRLLSDRFSAERPKGSFSTLEIQRTEQGDSAMYLCASSLANTKNEQFFGPGTRLTVL.

The chain links TRBV6-2 or TRBV6-3 to TRBJ2-7, with unresolved D. Trimming removed 0 bases from V and 4 bases from J, with 13 bases in between. The CDR3 extends over 15 amino acids. The V gene's germline CDR1 is MNHEY and CDR2 SVGEGT. The DNA of the CDR3 is TGTGCCAGCAGTTACTCGGTCGAGGATGGTTACGAGCAGTACTTC. Residues: CASSYSVEDGYEQYF.

This clonotype was detected only a few times. The chain couples TRBV7-9 to TRBJ2-5; D possibly corresponds to TRBD2 (6 bases). CDR1 and CDR2 (germline): SEHNR, FQNEAQ (reference sequence). V was clipped by 1 base and J by 3 bases, with 18 bases between them. The CDR3 has 17 residues. CDR3 sequence (DNA): TGTGCCAGCAGCTTAGGGGAGCGGGTAAAAAACGAAGAGACCCAGTACTTC. Translated: CASSLGERVKNEETQYF.

The rearrangement joins TRBV6-2 or TRBV6-3 to TRBJ2-1; 7 nucleotides line up with TRBD2. This CDR3 has 15 amino acids. The V and J ends lost 8 bases and 4 bases, in that order; junction bases with no gene match: 11. CDR1 MNHEY and CDR2 SVGEGT come from the germline V gene. The CDR3, as DNA: TGTGCCAGCTCCGGGGGGAGGGTCCCTTACAATGAGCAGTTCTTC. Protein sequence: CASSGGRVPYNEQFF.

The chain recombines TRBV20-1 with TRBJ1-4; 8 nucleotides align to TRBD1. V trimming: 8 bases; J trimming: 7 bases; junction bases outside the gene matches: 6. This CDR3 spans 12 amino acids. The germline gives CDR1 DFQATT, CDR2 SNEGSKA (reference sequence). The CDR3 nucleotides are TGCAGTCCGACAGGGGCCAGTGAAAAACTGTTTTTT. It yields the protein CSPTGASEKLFF.

This chain links TRBV4-1 with TRBJ1-2; unclear D gene. CDR1 is MGHRA, CDR2 YSYEKL, per germline. Deletions cut 1 base from V and 7 bases from J, with 16 bases between. This CDR3 is 15 amino acids long. For the CDR3, the DNA is TGCGCCAGCAGCCAAGTCGGGGATTATTCGGGTGGCTACACCTTC. This sequence encodes CASSQVGDYSGGYTF.

The CDR3 loop is CASSQGGGPYEQYF. The CDR3 DNA follows: TGCGCCAGCAGCCAAGGTGGGGGACCCTACGAGCAGTACTTC. V gene TRBV4-3 combines with J gene TRBJ2-5; D may correspond to TRBD1 or TRBD2 (5 bases each). The J call may be mistaken, given a closer DNA end match to TRBJ2-7. The germline gives CDR1 LGHNA, CDR2 YSLEER. The CDR3 sequence is 14 residues long.

In its sample, this clonotype was seen a few times. The rearrangement uses TRBV12-3 or TRBV12-4 and TRBJ2-3, with 10 bases identical to TRBD2. The CDR3 is 15 residues long. The junction had 4 bases not matched to a gene; V was cut back by 7 bases and J by 0 bases. The CDR3 DNA is TGTGCCAGCACCGCGACTAGCGGGAGCACAGATACGCAGTATTTT. Its translation is CASTATSGSTDTQYF.

A few counts support this clonotype. The rearrangement uses TRBV6-2 or TRBV6-3 and TRBJ2-5; TRBD2 might be the D (6 bases). Judging by the DNA end, TRBJ2-7 fits better; the J call may be wrong. The CDR3 totals 12 residues. Germline V gene sequence: CDR1 MNHEY, CDR2 SVGEGT. CDR3 in amino acids: CASETGDDEQYF. As DNA, the CDR3 is TGTGCCAGCGAGACGGGGGACGACGAGCAGTACTTC.

The V call is TRBV4-3, the J call TRBJ2-6; D not certain. V lost 0 bases, J lost 1 base, and 16 bases lay in between. Germline CDR1 is LGHNA and CDR2 is YSLEER. This CDR3 contains 19 residues. The CDR3 DNA reads as TGCGCCAGCAGCCAAGATTGGGTCAGCGAAAGGTCTGGGGCCAACGTCCTGACTTTC. It encodes CASSQDWVSERSGANVLTF.

Only a few counts were recorded for this clonotype. The rearrangement uses TRBV29-1 and TRBJ1-1, with 7 bases aligning to TRBD1. The CDR3 totals 12 residues. Germline CDR1 SQVTM, CDR2 ANQGSEA. Losses at the gene ends were 6 bases for V and 1 base for J; bases not matched to a gene: 2. CDR3 region: CSVHRGNTEAFF. The DNA of the CDR3 is TGCAGCGTGCACAGGGGGAACACTGAAGCTTTCTTT.

V is TRBV28 and J is TRBJ2-7, with TRBD2 matching 8 bases. V gave up 3 bases and J gave up 4 bases; unmatched junction bases: 5. The germline V gene encodes CDR1 MDHEN and CDR2 SYDVKM. This CDR3 comprises 14 residues. The CDR3 protein is CASSFPGGGYEQYF. In nucleotides, the CDR3 is TGTGCCAGCAGTTTTCCGGGAGGGGGTTACGAGCAGTACTTC.

The chain combines TRBV11-2 with TRBJ2-5; 12 bases are shared with TRBD1. The end of the DNA aligns better with TRBJ2-7, so the J call may be wrong. Germline assignment: CDR1 SGHAT and CDR2 FQNNGV. CDR3 length: 17 amino acids. The CDR3 coding sequence is TGTGCCAGCAGCCAAGGGGAAGGGACAGGGGGCCCCTACGAGCAGTACTTC. This translates into CASSQGEGTGGPYEQYF.

The chain employs TRBV28 and TRBJ2-5; 8 positions agree with TRBD2. Germline CDR1 is MDHEN and CDR2 is SYDVKM. CDR3 length equals 15 residues. V gave up 3 bases and J gave up 4 bases; unmatched junction bases: 7. CDR3 nucleotide sequence: TGTGCCAGCAGTTTCACAACGGGGGGGAGAGAGACCCAGTACTTC. This encodes CASSFTTGGRETQYF.

This clonotype has more than one count but fewer than ten. The V and J genes are TRBV11-2 and TRBJ2-5; TRBD2 aligns across 8 bases. Germline V lookup: CDR1 SGHAT, CDR2 FQNNGV. J was trimmed by 1 base and V by 1 base; bases with no gene match: 5. The CDR3 sequence is 16 residues long. The CDR3 region is CASSLGWRGVQETQYF. DNA of the CDR3: TGTGCCAGCAGCTTAGGGTGGCGGGGGGTCCAAGAGACCCAGTACTTC. Full variable domain (outside the CDR3, taken from reference TRBV11-2 and TRBJ2-5): EAGVAQSPRYKIIEKRQSVAFWCNPISGHATLYWYQQILGQGPKLLIQFQNNGVVDDSQLPKDRFSAERLKGVDSTLKIQPAKLEDSAVYLCASSLGWRGVQETQYFGPGTRLLVL.

This sequence joins TRBV6-2 or TRBV6-3 and TRBJ2-3; 15 bases agree with TRBD2. The CDR3 extends over 17 amino acids. V lost 6 bases to trimming and J lost 4 bases; unmatched junction nucleotides: 8. Germline loops: CDR1 MNHEY, CDR2 SVGEGT. The CDR3 sequence is CASRSGTSGRRADTQYF. The CDR3 DNA reads as TGTGCCAGCAGGTCCGGGACTAGCGGGAGGAGGGCAGATACGCAGTATTTT.

This chain joins TRBV7-9 and TRBJ2-1; TRBD1 is a possible D gene (6 bases). In germline, CDR1 is SEHNR, CDR2 FQNEAQ (reference sequence). V was clipped by 5 bases and J by 6 bases, with 17 bases between them. CDR3 length: 15 residues. The CDR3 loop reads CASSPGVVGLNEQFF. CDR3 sequence (DNA): TGTGCCAGCAGCCCAGGGGTGGTGGGCCTCAATGAGCAGTTCTTC. Supplemented by reference TRBV7-9 and TRBJ2-1, the full variable domain reads DTGVSQNPRHKITKRGQNVTFRCDPISEHNRLYWYRQTLGQGPEFLTYFQNEAQLEKSRLLSDRFSAERPKGSFSTLEIQRTEQGDSAMYLCASSPGVVGLNEQFFGPGTRLTVL.

CDR3 in DNA: TGCAGTGCTAGTGACATCTACGAGCAGTACTTC. Protein product: CSASDIYEQYF. V gene TRBV20-1 combines with J gene TRBJ2-5, with unresolved D. The better agreement between TRBJ2-7 and the DNA end casts doubt on the J call. This CDR3 comprises 11 residues. CDR1 and CDR2 from the germline V gene are DFQATT and SNEGSKA (reference sequence).

V gene TRBV20-1 combines with J gene TRBJ2-4; D might be TRBD2 (6 bases). Germline V gene sequence: CDR1 DFQATT, CDR2 SNEGSKA (reference sequence). This CDR3 is 15 amino acids long. The CDR3: CNPNGRRNGKNIQYF. The CDR3 DNA reads as TGCAATCCAAACGGGAGACGGAACGGCAAAAACATTCAGTACTTC.